This is a list of T cell receptor beta chains from one sample in a study of blood T cell repertoires in COVID-19. Only in-frame clones appear in the TCRdb table, and some are missing; sequencing was by immunoSEQ multiplex PCR. The sample lists 40,000 or so clones; over 80% were seen once. The sample was peripheral blood. These receptors were obtained from a human donor in a cohort sampled during active COVID-19. Both conserved end residues are part of each CDR3. The order of the fields is V gene, J gene, CDR3 protein.

>TRBV15|TRBJ2-7
CATSRDTSLSYEQYF
>TRBV27|TRBJ2-5
CASSVGQGALGRETQYF
>TRBV7-2|TRBJ2-7
CASSLTGGPNEQYF
>TRBV5-1|TRBJ2-2
CASSPGQTNTGELFF
>TRBV30|TRBJ1-6
CAWRQGGNSPLHF
>TRBV12-3/TRBV12-4|TRBJ2-5
CAIGLRTGTTQYF
>TRBV5-1|TRBJ1-5
CASSLGTGDSNQPQHF
>TRBV12-3/TRBV12-4|TRBJ1-2
CASSFQVNYGYTF
>TRBV6-2/TRBV6-3|TRBJ1-5
CASSYPKGLNSNQPQHF
>TRBV7-2|TRBJ2-7
CASSSDPRGLAGLYF
>TRBV6-5|TRBJ1-1
CASSYLEGTAEAFF
>TRBV21-1|TRBJ2-4
CASSKVAGGPEKNIQYF
>TRBV7-8|TRBJ2-1
CASSYGVFNEQFF
>TRBV28|TRBJ1-4
CAITGTGANEKLFF
>TRBV9|TRBJ2-1
CASSFRTSGRPNEQFF
>TRBV3-1/TRBV3-2|TRBJ2-3
CASTLSGGTQYF
>TRBV20-1|TRBJ2-7
CSASLVGGGSYEQYF
>TRBV3-1/TRBV3-2|TRBJ2-5
CASSQDIGVRETQYF